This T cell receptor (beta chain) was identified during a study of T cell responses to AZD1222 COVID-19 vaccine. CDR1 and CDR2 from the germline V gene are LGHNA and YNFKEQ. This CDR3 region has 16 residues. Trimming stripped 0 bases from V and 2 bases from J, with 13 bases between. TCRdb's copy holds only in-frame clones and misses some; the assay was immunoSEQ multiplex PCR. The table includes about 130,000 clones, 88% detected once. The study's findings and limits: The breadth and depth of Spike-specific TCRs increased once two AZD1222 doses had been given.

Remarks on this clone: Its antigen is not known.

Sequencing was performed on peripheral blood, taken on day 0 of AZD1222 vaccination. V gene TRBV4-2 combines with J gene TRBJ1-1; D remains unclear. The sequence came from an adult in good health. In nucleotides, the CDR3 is TGTGCCAGCAGCCAAGACGCCCTTGGTAGCAACACTGAAGCTTTCTTT. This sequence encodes CASSQDALGSNTEAFF.